The next 15 T cell receptor beta chains were all read from a single sample in a study of blood T cell repertoires in COVID-19. Sequencing was performed with immunoSEQ multiplex PCR; in TCRdb, only in-frame clones are kept and a portion is missing. This sample has 130,000 or so clones, with around 89% found just once. Sequenced material: peripheral blood. These receptors were collected from a man between 60 and 70 years old with COVID-19, enrolled during active disease.

This rearrangement joins TRBV24-1 to TRBJ2-6; perhaps TRBD1 as D (6 bases). CDR3 size: 16 residues. The V and J ends lost 3 bases and 4 bases respectively, with 12 bases between them. Germline CDR1 reads KGHDR; CDR2 reads SFDVKD. The CDR3 DNA reads TGTGCCACCAGTGATACACAGGGATCGGGGGCCAACGTCCTGACTTTC. Its protein product is CATSDTQGSGANVLTF.

This clone has just one count. V and J are TRBV11-2 and TRBJ2-3; 7 bases fit TRBD1. Losses at the gene ends were 1 base for V and 4 bases for J; bases not matched to a gene: 5. Germline assignment: CDR1 SGHAT and CDR2 FQNNGV. There are 15 residues in the CDR3. The CDR3: CASSLVDRVADTQYF. As DNA, the CDR3 is TGTGCCAGCAGCTTAGTTGACAGGGTCGCAGATACGCAGTATTTT.

The J gene is TRBJ1-2, the V gene TRBV29-1; 8 bases are a match to TRBD1. This CDR3 spans 12 amino acids. Per germline, CDR1 SQVTM and CDR2 ANQGSEA. V trimming: 4 bases; J trimming: 4 bases; junction bases outside the gene matches: 2. The CDR3 sequence is CSVGDRPYGYTF. CDR3 nucleotides: TGCAGCGTTGGGGACAGGCCCTATGGCTACACCTTC.

The rearrangement joins TRBV18 to TRBJ1-2, with 7 bases aligning to TRBD1. This CDR3 has 14 amino acids. CDR1 and CDR2 from the germline V gene are KGHSH and LQKENI. V trimming: 2 bases; J trimming: 1 base; junction bases outside the gene matches: 1. The chain's CDR3 is CASSPGTVNYGYTF. CDR3 in DNA: TGTGCCAGCTCACCAGGGACAGTTAACTATGGCTACACCTTC.

The rearrangement joins TRBV7-9 to TRBJ1-2; D gene uncertain. The CDR3 runs to 14 residues. Germline values: CDR1 SEHNR, CDR2 FQNEAQ (reference sequence). Trimming left V 5 bases short and J 7 bases short, with 17 bases between. The CDR3 sequence: CASSLSSAGGGYTF. DNA of the CDR3: TGTGCCAGCAGCCTTTCATCAGCAGGAGGTGGCTACACCTTC.

The gene calls are TRBV7-6 and TRBJ2-5; D is possibly TRBD1 (5 bases). Germline V lookup: CDR1 SGHVS, CDR2 FNYEAQ. V gave up 7 bases and J gave up 2 bases, with 14 bases separating them. The CDR3 spans 14 residues. CDR3 residues: CASTDGRAQETQYF. DNA of the CDR3: TGTGCCAGCACCGACGGCAGGGCACAAGAGACCCAGTACTTC.

This sequence joins TRBV20-1 and TRBJ1-1; 7 bases agree with TRBD1. V dropped 7 bases and J dropped 4; count of bases not matched to a gene: 3. Per the germline V gene, CDR1 is DFQATT and CDR2 is SNEGSKA (reference sequence). The CDR3 is 11 amino acids. CDR3 sequence: CSVDRATEAFF. The CDR3 DNA reads TGCAGTGTCGACAGGGCCACTGAAGCTTTCTTT.

For the CDR3, the DNA is TGTGCCAGCTCACCGAAACTTGGAGATACGCAGTATTTT. This codes for CASSPKLGDTQYF. This chain uses TRBV18 with TRBJ2-3; D unclear. The CDR3 extends over 13 amino acids. Germline CDR1 and CDR2: KGHSH and LQKENI. The V and J ends lost 3 bases and 5 bases respectively, with 9 bases between them.

This chain links TRBV9 with TRBJ1-1, with D perhaps TRBD1 (6 bases). Trimming removed 3 bases at V and 4 bases at J, with 13 bases between. Germline V gives CDR1 SGDLS, CDR2 YYNGEE. CDR3 length: 14 amino acids. The CDR3 loop is CASSATGTATEAFF. The CDR3 DNA reads TGTGCCAGCAGCGCTACAGGGACGGCCACTGAAGCTTTCTTT.

CDR3 protein: CASGLTPGGEAFF. In DNA, the CDR3 is TGTGCTAGTGGTTTGACACCAGGGGGTGAAGCTTTCTTT. This chain uses TRBV12-5 with TRBJ1-1, with 7 bases aligning to TRBD1. The ends lost 2 bases at V and 7 bases at J; junction bases unmatched: 4. The CDR3 is 13 residues long. Germline CDR1 is LGHNT and CDR2 is FRNRAP. The full variable domain, rest sourced from reference TRBV12-5 and TRBJ1-1, is DARVTQTPRHKVTEMGQEVTMRCQPILGHNTVFWYRQTMMQGLELLAYFRNRAPLDDSGMPKDRFSAEMPDATLATLKIQPSEPRDSAVYFCASGLTPGGEAFFGQGTRLTVV.

The V gene is TRBV6-6, the J gene TRBJ2-7; D is perhaps TRBD1 (5 bases). The V and J ends lost 0 bases and 3 bases respectively, with 9 bases between them. Germline CDR1 reads MNHNY; CDR2 reads SVGAGI (reference sequence). The CDR3 loop spans 14 amino acids. Here the CDR3 reads CASSYSGANYEQYF. CDR3 nucleotide sequence: TGTGCCAGCAGTTACTCAGGGGCAAACTACGAGCAGTACTTC.

The chain is built from TRBV5-1 and TRBJ1-1; perhaps TRBD1 as D (6 bases). This CDR3 has 14 residues. The ends were cut back, 4 bases at V and 5 bases at J, with 15 bases in the middle. CDR1 and CDR2 from the germline V gene are SGHRS and YFSETQ. CDR3 loop: CASSPIGQSTEAFF. For the CDR3, the DNA is TGCGCCAGCAGCCCCATAGGACAGTCTACTGAAGCTTTCTTT.

The genes are TRBV7-2 and TRBJ1-2; tentatively, D is TRBD1 (6 bases). Per germline, CDR1 SGHTA and CDR2 FQGNSA. The CDR3 totals 14 residues. V lost 1 base to trimming and J lost 8 bases, with 14 bases between them. In nucleotides, the CDR3 is TGTGCCAGCAGCTTAGGCCGGACAGCAAGGGGCTACACCTTC. Residues: CASSLGRTARGYTF. The complete variable domain, with remaining parts taken from reference TRBV7-2 and TRBJ1-2, reads GAGVSQSPSNKVTEKGKDVELRCDPISGHTALYWYRQSLGQGLEFLIYFQGNSAPDKSGLPSDRFSAERTGGSVSTLTIQRTQQEDSAVYLCASSLGRTARGYTFGSGTRLTVV.

This sequence joins TRBV28 and TRBJ1-6; D gene uncertain. Trimming left V 6 bases short and J 11 bases short, with 14 bases between. Germline assignment: CDR1 MDHEN and CDR2 SYDVKM. The CDR3 has 13 amino acids. Here the CDR3 DNA reads TGTGCCAGCAGCTACGAGACGAGGGCACCCCTCCACTTT. Translating it yields CASSYETRAPLHF.

This rearrangement joins TRBV9 to TRBJ2-5; the match to TRBD1 covers 11 bases. The germline V gene has CDR1 SGDLS and CDR2 YYNGEE. The CDR3 runs 15 residues. The V gene end was trimmed by 3 bases and the J gene end by 4 bases; junction bases not matched to a gene: 5. This CDR3 is CASSGAGTGGETQYF. CDR3 coding DNA: TGTGCCAGCAGCGGAGCCGGGACAGGGGGAGAGACCCAGTACTTC.